This TCR beta chain emerged from a study of T cell changes during pregnancy in multiple sclerosis. The germline V and J ends were trimmed by 5 bases and 7 bases, with 11 bases remaining between them. The germline V gene encodes CDR1 SEHNR and CDR2 FQNEAQ (reference sequence). This CDR3 region has 13 residues. The protocol was immunoSEQ multiplex PCR, while the TCRdb copy is restricted to in-frame clones and leaves out a portion. The sample shows around 60,000 clones, approximately 93% of them seen only once. This clone turned up a few times. This sequence originates from a female donor with multiple sclerosis, enrolled in a pregnancy study. The rearrangement links TRBV7-9 to TRBJ2-2; possibly TRBD1 for D (6 bases). Sequenced here: peripheral blood, sampled after pregnancy. CDR3 protein: CASSHRDHGELFF. CDR3 DNA sequence: TGTGCCAGCAGCCACAGGGATCACGGGGAGCTGTTTTTT. Together with reference TRBV7-9 and TRBJ2-2, the CDR3 gives the full variable domain: DTGVSQNPRHKITKRGQNVTFRCDPISEHNRLYWYRQTLGQGPEFLTYFQNEAQLEKSRLLSDRFSAERPKGSFSTLEIQRTEQGDSAMYLCASSHRDHGELFFGEGSRLTVL.